This entry features one T cell receptor beta chain sequence. The CDR3 length is 15 residues. The germline gives CDR1 MGHRA, CDR2 YSYEKL. J gave up 3 bases and V 4 bases, and 7 bases lay outside the gene matches. As defined, naive CD8 cells were CD45RO-negative and positively selected for CCR7, with terminally differentiated effector memory CD45RA+ cells excluded. Profiled with immunoSEQ multiplex PCR; TCRdb holds only in-frame clones, not every one. The sample yields around 2,000,000 clones, roughly 94% seen once. The data originate from a study of shared clonotypes between healthy human individuals. Looking at the study overall: For every donor, three CD4 naive, three CD4 memory, two CD8 naive and one CD8 memory plates were used.

This receptor was obtained from a man aged 18 to 30 in good health. The specimen sequenced was naive CD8+ T cells sorted from blood. V and J are TRBV4-1 and TRBJ2-7; TRBD1 matches at 9 bases. Written as DNA, the CDR3 is TGCGCCAGCAGCCTCCGGGACAGGGATCTCTACGAGCAGTACTTC. Its translation is CASSLRDRDLYEQYF.